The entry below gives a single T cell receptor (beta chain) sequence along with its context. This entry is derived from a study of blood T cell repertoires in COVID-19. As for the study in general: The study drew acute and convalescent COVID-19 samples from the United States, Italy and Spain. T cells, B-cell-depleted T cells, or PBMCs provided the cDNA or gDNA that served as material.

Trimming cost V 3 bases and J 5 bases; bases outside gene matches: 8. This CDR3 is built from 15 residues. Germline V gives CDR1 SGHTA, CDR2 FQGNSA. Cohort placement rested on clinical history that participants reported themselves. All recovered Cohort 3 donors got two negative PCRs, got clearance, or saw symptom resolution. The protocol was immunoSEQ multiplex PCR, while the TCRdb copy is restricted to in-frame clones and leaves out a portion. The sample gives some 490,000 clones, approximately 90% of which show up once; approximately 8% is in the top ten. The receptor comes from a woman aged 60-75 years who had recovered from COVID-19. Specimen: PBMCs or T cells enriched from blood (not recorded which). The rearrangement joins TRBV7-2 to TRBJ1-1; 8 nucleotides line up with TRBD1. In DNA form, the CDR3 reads TGTGCCAGCAGCTTTAGACCGACAGGGGAGACTGAAGCTTTCTTT. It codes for CASSFRPTGETEAFF.